The present TCR delta chain was sequenced within a study of γδ T cells in repeated Plasmodium falciparum infection. The CDR3 loop spans 14 amino acids. CDR1 and CDR2 from the germline V gene are TSWWSYY and QGS. In this sample, this clone turned up many times. This DNA translates differently at residue 11 from the TCRdb protein, which is that of a much larger clone; a read error is likely, and the protein shown is the DNA's own translation. Flow sorting of PBMC yielded separate Vgamma9/Vdelta2+ and Vdelta2-negative gammadelta T cell populations for bulk repertoire analysis. TCRdb re-analyzed the multiplex PCR reads via CATT. The sample includes tens of thousands of delta-chain clones, over 1.5% seen only once; the top ten take approximately 15%.

Specimen: gamma-delta T cells from blood. The genes are TRDV1 and TRDJ1; no reliable D call. This TCR was recovered from a pool of human donors (malaria-infected and uninfected, not separated). The DNA of the CDR3 is TGTGCTCTTGGGATTCCCAAGTACACCGATAGACTCATCTTT. As protein: CALGIPKYTDRLIF.